This T cell receptor beta chain was sequenced for a study of yellow fever vaccine responses in identical twins. Findings and limits, study-wide: In identical twins, vaccine T cell responses appeared partly shared and partly individual.

TCRdb reanalysed the RT-PCR reads using MiXCR and keeps one entry per CDR3 protein. Of about 17,000 distinct CDR3 sequences in the sample, around 70% were seen once. In germline, CDR1 is SGHVS, CDR2 FNYEAQ. This CDR3 has 18 amino acids. The V gene end was trimmed by 5 bases and the J gene end by 0 bases; junction bases not matched to a gene: 13. This clonotype was seen a single time. Its antigen is not known. The clonotype was recovered from a young woman who received the yellow fever vaccine. The input for sequencing was T cells from blood (PBMCs), unsorted or a sorted subset (not recorded which), taken before or after yellow fever vaccination (not recorded which). The chain has TRBV7-6 and TRBJ1-3; 7 bases fit TRBD1. DNA of the CDR3: TGTGCCAGCAGCCAAGCCGCCCAGGGGGGATACTCTGGAAACACCATATATTTT. Translated, it gives CASSQAAQGGYSGNTIYF.